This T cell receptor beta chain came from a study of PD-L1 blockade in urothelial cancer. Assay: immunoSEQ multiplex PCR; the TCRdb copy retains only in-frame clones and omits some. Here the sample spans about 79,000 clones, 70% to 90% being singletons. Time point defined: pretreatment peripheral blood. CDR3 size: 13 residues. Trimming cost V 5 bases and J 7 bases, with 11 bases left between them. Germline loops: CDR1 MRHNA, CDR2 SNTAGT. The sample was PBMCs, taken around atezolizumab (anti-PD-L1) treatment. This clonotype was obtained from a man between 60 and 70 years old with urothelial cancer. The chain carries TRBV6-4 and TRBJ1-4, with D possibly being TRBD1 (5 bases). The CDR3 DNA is TGTGCCAGCAGTCACAATACAGGTGAAAAACTGTTTTTT. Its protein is CASSHNTGEKLFF.